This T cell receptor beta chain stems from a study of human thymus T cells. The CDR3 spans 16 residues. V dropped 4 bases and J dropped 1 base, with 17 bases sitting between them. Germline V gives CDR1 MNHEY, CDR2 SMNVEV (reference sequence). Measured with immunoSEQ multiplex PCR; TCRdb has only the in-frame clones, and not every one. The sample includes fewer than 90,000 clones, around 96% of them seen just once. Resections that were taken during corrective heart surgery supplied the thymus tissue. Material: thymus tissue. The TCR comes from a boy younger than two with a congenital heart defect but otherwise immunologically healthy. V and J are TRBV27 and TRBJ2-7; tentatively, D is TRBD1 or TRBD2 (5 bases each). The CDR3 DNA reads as TGTGCCAGCAGTTCAAACCAAACGGGGCCTTCCTACGAGCAGTACTTC. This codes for CASSSNQTGPSYEQYF.